Listed below are T cell receptor beta chains from one sample, sequenced in a study of shared clonotypes between healthy human individuals. This table comes from immunoSEQ multiplex PCR, and its TCRdb copy is limited to in-frame clones, with some not included. Of some 2 million clones listed, 95% were seen once; the top ten hold 0.1% to 0.15%. The sample was naive CD4+ T cells sorted from blood. These receptors were collected from a man between 18 and 29 years old in good health. Each CDR3 is given with its conserved first and last residue. The D gene is left open where the match is weak.

cdr3_length j_call d_call v_call cdr3_aa cdr3_nt
16 TRBJ1-4 . TRBV25-1 CASSLSPGSTNEKLFF TGTGCCAGCAGTCTGTCCCCCGGGTCAACTAATGAAAAACTGTTTTTT
15 TRBJ2-7 . TRBV5-1 CASSPTWGVIYEQYF TGCGCCAGCAGCCCAACTTGGGGGGTGATATACGAGCAGTACTTC
17 TRBJ1-2 . TRBV4-3 CASSYAGGGTSNYGYTF TGCGCCAGCAGCTATGCGGGAGGGGGGACTTCTAACTATGGCTACACCTTC
15 TRBJ2-5 TRBD1 TRBV5-4 CASSPGTDYQETQYF TGTGCCAGCAGCCCCGGGACAGATTACCAAGAGACCCAGTACTTC
17 TRBJ1-5 . TRBV4-3 CASSQVRAGIDNQPQHF TGCGCCAGCAGCCAAGTCAGGGCCGGCATTGACAATCAGCCCCAGCATTTT
14 TRBJ2-3 . TRBV7-2 CASSLAGDTDTQYF TGTGCCAGCAGCTTAGCGGGAGACACAGATACGCAGTATTTT
13 TRBJ2-2 . TRBV29-1 CSVLGQNTGELFF TGCAGCGTTTTAGGCCAGAACACCGGGGAGCTGTTTTTT
17 TRBJ2-3 TRBD2 TRBV10-1 CASSEARLAGGADTQYF TGCGCCAGCAGTGAGGCGAGACTAGCGGGAGGTGCAGATACGCAGTATTTT
14 TRBJ2-3 TRBD1 TRBV5-1 CASSFDRVPDTQYF TGCGCCAGCAGCTTTGACAGGGTCCCAGATACGCAGTATTTT
13 TRBJ1-1 . TRBV11-3 CASSLGSQGEAFF TGTGCCAGCAGCTTAGGTTCCCAGGGTGAAGCTTTCTTT
15 TRBJ1-1 . TRBV21-1 CASSKVKGGDTEAFF TGTGCCAGCAGCAAAGTAAAGGGGGGTGACACTGAAGCTTTCTTT
18 TRBJ2-7 TRBD1 TRBV5-5 CASSSRGQGLHPSYEQYF TGTGCCAGCAGCTCACGAGGACAGGGCCTCCACCCTTCCTACGAGCAGTACTTC
15 TRBJ2-7 . TRBV4-1 CASSQDKVATYEQYF TGCGCCAGCAGCCAAGATAAAGTAGCGACCTACGAGCAGTACTTC
18 TRBJ2-3 TRBD2 TRBV7-8 CASSLALLAGGRTDTQYF TGTGCCAGCAGCTTAGCCCTACTAGCGGGGGGTCGCACAGATACGCAGTATTTT
14 TRBJ2-1 . TRBV2 CASLAEAGYNEQFF TGTGCCAGCCTCGCCGAGGCGGGTTACAATGAGCAGTTCTTC